This entry lists 24 T cell receptor beta chains sequenced from one sample in a study of CD8+CD57+ T cells in acquired aplastic anemia. Selection for sequencing was limited to patients who had shown CD8+CD57+ cell expansion by flow cytometry. According to the study, genomic DNA was the template for TCR beta VDJ and CDR3 profiling. TCRdb processed the reads anew with MiXCR; each CDR3 protein has one entry. This sample has roughly 290,000 distinct CDR3 sequences; approximately 57% occur once, and the top ten carry under 1.5%. Sequencing was carried out using sorted CD4+, CD8+, or CD8+CD57+ T cells (not recorded which) from PBMCs. The receptors derive from a human donor with aplastic anemia.

This clonotype occurred a few times. The rearrangement links TRBV20-1 to TRBJ2-7; a possible D gene is TRBD2 (7 bases). CDR1 DFQATT and CDR2 SNEGSKA come from the germline V gene (reference sequence). The length of the CDR3 is 17 residues. The V gene lost 5 bases and the J gene lost 0 bases, with 23 bases spanning the gap. In DNA, the CDR3 is TGCAGTGCTTCGTCCACGGGGACGGGGGGCAACTCCTACGAGCAGTACTTC. This encodes CSASSTGTGGNSYEQYF.

This clonotype was recorded a few times. This chain uses TRBV20-1 with TRBJ1-6; a weak D match, TRBD1 (6 bases). CDR1 is DFQATT and CDR2 is SNEGSKA in the germline V gene (reference sequence). The CDR3 length is 15 residues. V lost 4 bases to trimming and J lost 3 bases, with 13 bases between them. The CDR3 region is CSAKPTGHYNSPLHF. The CDR3 nucleotides are TGCAGTGCTAAGCCGACGGGACACTATAATTCACCCCTCCACTTT.

This clonotype was seen a handful of times. V is TRBV24-1 and J is TRBJ2-7; D possibly corresponds to TRBD2 (6 bases). This CDR3 spans 14 amino acids. The germline V gene encodes CDR1 KGHDR and CDR2 SFDVKD. The ends were cut back, 5 bases at V and 5 bases at J, with 15 bases in the middle. CDR3 amino acids: CATSAAGPEHEQYF. The DNA of the CDR3 is TGTGCCACCAGTGCGGCGGGACCCGAGCACGAGCAGTACTTC.

The genes are TRBV11-2 and TRBJ2-5; D is unresolved. This CDR3 spans 15 amino acids. The ends were cut back, 1 base at V and 7 bases at J, with 16 bases in the middle. CDR1 is SGHAT and CDR2 is FQNNGV in the germline V gene. The CDR3 sequence is CASSLGLTSAATQYF. As DNA, the CDR3 is TGTGCCAGCAGCTTAGGCCTAACAAGTGCCGCGACCCAGTACTTC.

The sample holds a few counts of this clonotype. The chain uses TRBV29-1 and TRBJ1-2; D might be TRBD1 (6 bases). Per germline, CDR1 SQVTM and CDR2 ANQGSEA. CDR3 length: 15 amino acids. Trimming removed 5 bases at V and 3 bases at J, with 19 bases between. The CDR3 DNA reads as TGCAGCGTTTCCCACCGGGACATGAGTTACTATGGCTACACCTTC. Its translation: CSVSHRDMSYYGYTF.

CDR3 coding DNA: TGTGCCAGTAGTAGACAGGAGGGCGAGCAGTACTTC. It is translated as CASSRQEGEQYF. V and J are TRBV19 and TRBJ2-7, with D perhaps matching TRBD1 or TRBD2 (6 bases each). The CDR3 length is 12 residues. The ends were cut back, 4 bases at V and 6 bases at J, with 10 bases in the middle. Germline V lookup: CDR1 LNHDA, CDR2 SQIVND (reference sequence).

This clonotype has just a few counts. V gene TRBV7-9 combines with J gene TRBJ2-7, with 7 bases lining up with TRBD2. J lost 2 bases, V lost 5 bases, and 12 bases had no gene match. The germline V gene has CDR1 SEHNR and CDR2 FQNEAQ (reference sequence). This CDR3 comprises 16 residues. The CDR3 spells CASSPQGPSGTYEQYF. The CDR3 DNA reads TGTGCCAGCAGCCCCCAAGGGCCTAGCGGAACCTACGAGCAGTACTTC.

This clonotype has a count of ten or more. The rearrangement joins TRBV7-6 to TRBJ2-1; 8 bases are shared with TRBD1. In germline, CDR1 is SGHVS, CDR2 FNYEAQ. The V segment lost 4 bases and the J segment 4 bases; nucleotides outside the gene matches: 9. This CDR3 spans 16 amino acids. The CDR3 here is CASSWRTGKSYNEQFF. DNA of the CDR3: TGTGCCAGCAGCTGGAGGACAGGGAAGTCTTACAATGAGCAGTTCTTC.

Concerning this clonotype: Lacking the conserved final phenylalanine or tryptophan, this CDR3 likely reflects a read error. The chain couples TRBV20-1 to TRBJ1-1, with no clear D. V was shortened by 5 bases and J by 2 bases, with 9 bases between the two germline ends. The CDR3 contains 12 residues. CDR1 is DFQATT and CDR2 is SNEGSKA in the germline V gene (reference sequence). In DNA, the CDR3 is TGCAGTGCTGCCCAGGTTAACACTGAAGCTTTCCTT. Residues: CSAAQVNTEAFL.

The chain joins TRBV7-8 to TRBJ1-3; D is undetermined. Germline V gives CDR1 SGHVS, CDR2 FQNEAQ. Trimming left V 6 bases short and J 0 bases short, with 12 bases between. The CDR3 has 15 amino acids. CDR3: CASRGGFSSGNTIYF. The CDR3 DNA sequence: TGTGCCAGCAGGGGAGGGTTCAGCTCTGGAAACACCATATATTTT.

This clonotype was recorded only once. The chain recombines TRBV5-1 with TRBJ1-2, with TRBD1 matching 7 bases. V was clipped by 5 bases and J by 8 bases; unmatched bases: 9. CDR1 SGHRS and CDR2 YFSETQ come from the germline V gene. This CDR3 is built from 13 residues. Here the CDR3 DNA reads TGCGCCAGCAGTGAAACAGGGGACATAGGCTACACCTTC. It yields the protein CASSETGDIGYTF.

As regards this clonotype: The germline gene is not matched at one end of the junction; a read error may be the cause. The J gene is TRBJ2-7, the V gene TRBV10-3; 9 nucleotides line up with TRBD2. The length of the CDR3 is 16 residues. CDR1 ENHRY and CDR2 SYGVKD come from the germline V gene. CDR3: CASSERVAGGPYEQYF. CDR3 in DNA: TGTGCCAGCAGTGAAAGGGTGGCGGGGGGGCCCTACGAGCAGTACTTC.

This sequence joins TRBV20-1 and TRBJ2-5, with a weak D call TRBD2 (5 bases). The CDR3 extends over 14 amino acids. Germline V gene data show CDR1 as DFQATT and CDR2 as SNEGSKA (reference sequence). Trimming pared 6 bases from V and 5 bases from J, leaving 19 bases between. As DNA, the CDR3 is TGCAGTGCCACCCCCGCCGCCAGGAGGGAGACCCAGTACTTC. This translates into CSATPAARRETQYF.

The chain is built from TRBV5-1 and TRBJ1-1; D is perhaps TRBD1 (6 bases). V gave up 3 bases and J gave up 8 bases, with 14 bases separating them. The germline gives CDR1 SGHRS, CDR2 YFSETQ. The CDR3 is 13 amino acids. The CDR3 loop reads CASSWAPGQEAFF. CDR3 bases: TGCGCCAGCAGCTGGGCACCGGGACAAGAAGCTTTCTTT. Drawing the rest from reference TRBV5-1 and TRBJ1-1, the complete variable domain is KAGVTQTPRYLIKTRGQQVTLSCSPISGHRSVSWYQQTPGQGLQFLFEYFSETQRNKGNFPGRFSGRQFSNSRSEMNVSTLELGDSALYLCASSWAPGQEAFFGQGTRLTVV.

The rearrangement links TRBV19 to TRBJ2-1; TRBD1 agrees at 8 bases. After removal of 3 bases from V and 1 base from J, the junction contained 5 bases not matched to a gene. This CDR3 contains 16 residues. Germline V gene sequence: CDR1 LNHDA, CDR2 SQIVND (reference sequence). The CDR3 reads CASSIFQGASYNEQFF. The CDR3 nucleotides read TGTGCCAGTAGTATTTTCCAGGGGGCTTCCTACAATGAGCAGTTCTTC.

Concerning this clonotype itself: As the CDR3 is not closed by the conserved phenylalanine or tryptophan, this likely results from a read error. It is unclear where the CDR3 begins or ends on the DNA, so no DNA is shown, and the CDR3 is as TCRdb lists it. The chain has TRBV7-9 and TRBJ1-6. Germline loops: CDR1 SEHNR, CDR2 FQNEAQ (reference sequence). The CDR3 totals 13 residues, both ends included. CDR3 in amino acids: CAGSLAEESPLRL.

In its sample, this clonotype was seen a few times. The chain has TRBV19 and TRBJ2-3; no reliable D call. CDR3 length: 11 residues. Between the trimmed V and J ends, which lost 8 bases and 2 bases, there was a span of 5 bases. Looked up from germline, CDR1 is LNHDA and CDR2 is SQIVND (reference sequence). The CDR3 region has the DNA TGTGCCAGTCGTGACACAGATACGCAGTATTTT. It yields the protein CASRDTDTQYF.

The chain employs TRBV7-3 and TRBJ2-1; D may be TRBD2 (6 bases). Germline assignment: CDR1 SGHTA and CDR2 FQGTGA. Trimming left V 2 bases short and J 7 bases short, with 12 bases between. The CDR3 spans 14 residues. The CDR3 region is CASSLGGAPNEQFF. CDR3 coding DNA: TGTGCCAGCAGCTTAGGCGGGGCCCCAAATGAGCAGTTCTTC.

V is TRBV2 and J is TRBJ2-5; 8 bases align to TRBD2. This CDR3 contains 15 residues. The J segment lost 4 bases and the V segment lost 3 bases, leaving 7 bases of the junction unmatched. CDR1 SNHLY and CDR2 FYNNEI come from the germline V gene. The CDR3 DNA follows: TGTGCCAGCAGTGACTCCGGACGGGGGGGAGAGACCCAGTACTTC. It specifies CASSDSGRGGETQYF.

In this sample, this clonotype turned up many times. The rearrangement joins TRBV6-5 to TRBJ2-1, with D perhaps matching TRBD2 (5 bases). Germline lookup yields CDR1 MNHEY and CDR2 SVGAGI. The CDR3 has 14 residues. Trimming took 8 bases from V and 5 from J, leaving 16 bases between them. The chain's CDR3 is CASRAGLLDNEQFF. CDR3 bases: TGTGCCAGCCGAGCCGGACTCCTTGACAATGAGCAGTTCTTC.

This clonotype has just one count. V is TRBV7-8 and J is TRBJ1-1; D gene uncertain. From germline, CDR1 is SGHVS and CDR2 FQNEAQ. The CDR3 runs to 11 residues. Between the trimmed V and J ends, which lost 5 bases and 8 bases, there was a span of 9 bases. The CDR3 DNA is TGTGCCAGCAGCACCCTACAAGAAGCTTTCTTT. Amino acid sequence: CASSTLQEAFF.

DNA for the CDR3: TGTGCCAGCAGATTGACAGGGGGTTCGGACGAGCAGTACTTC. The encoded protein is CASRLTGGSDEQYF. The rearrangement links TRBV12-3 or TRBV12-4 to TRBJ2-7, with 9 bases that match TRBD1. The CDR3 sequence is 14 residues long. J was trimmed by 5 bases and V by 6 bases; bases with no gene match: 8.

This chain joins TRBV9 and TRBJ1-5; a weak D match, TRBD1 (6 bases). The V gene's germline CDR1 is SGDLS and CDR2 YYNGEE. This CDR3 region has 13 residues. The germline V and J ends were trimmed by 2 bases and 5 bases, with 8 bases remaining between them. The CDR3 coding sequence is TGTGCCAGCAGCGTGGACAGTGATCAGCCCCAGCATTTT. It codes for CASSVDSDQPQHF.

The rearrangement joins TRBV20-1 to TRBJ2-5; TRBD1 aligns across 11 bases. The junction had 3 bases not matched to a gene; V was cut back by 7 bases and J by 5 bases. The CDR3 is 12 residues long. Germline CDR1 reads DFQATT; CDR2 reads SNEGSKA (reference sequence). The CDR3 region is CSVRTGGETQYF. As DNA, the CDR3 is TGCAGTGTAAGGACAGGGGGCGAGACCCAGTACTTC.